This T cell receptor beta chain was sequenced in a study of blood T cell repertoires in COVID-19. The germline gives CDR1 SEHNR, CDR2 FQNEAQ (reference sequence). The junction had 12 bases not matched to a gene; V was cut back by 4 bases and J by 6 bases. CDR3 length equals 18 residues. In the study's own analysis: Using reference gene primer amplification, nucleated cell counts were estimated. Repertoires were generated with immunoSEQ multiplex PCR, while TCRdb's copy carries only in-frame clones and drops some. The V and J calls and clone size come from that table; D and trimming were worked out from the DNA. Among roughly 330,000 clones listed, roughly 88% were seen once.

This sequence joins TRBV7-9 and TRBJ2-2; 12 bases align to TRBD2. This receptor was obtained from a woman in her fifties or sixties with acute or convalescent COVID-19. The sequenced sample was peripheral blood. Written as DNA, the CDR3 is TGTGCCAGCAGCTCGACCGGACCGACTAGCGGGAGCCCCGGGGAGCTGTTTTTT. It specifies CASSSTGPTSGSPGELFF.